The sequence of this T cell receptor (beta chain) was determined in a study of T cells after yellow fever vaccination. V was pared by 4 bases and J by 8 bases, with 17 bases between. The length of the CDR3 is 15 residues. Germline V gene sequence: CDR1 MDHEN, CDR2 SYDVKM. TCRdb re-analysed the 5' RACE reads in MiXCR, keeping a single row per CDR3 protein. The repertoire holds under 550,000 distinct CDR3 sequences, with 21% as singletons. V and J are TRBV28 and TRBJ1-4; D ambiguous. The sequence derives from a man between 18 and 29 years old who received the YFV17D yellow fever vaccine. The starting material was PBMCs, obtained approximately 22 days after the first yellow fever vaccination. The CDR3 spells CASSSIPGSFEKLFF. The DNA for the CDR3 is TGTGCCAGCAGTTCCATACCAGGAAGCTTCGAAAAACTGTTTTTT.